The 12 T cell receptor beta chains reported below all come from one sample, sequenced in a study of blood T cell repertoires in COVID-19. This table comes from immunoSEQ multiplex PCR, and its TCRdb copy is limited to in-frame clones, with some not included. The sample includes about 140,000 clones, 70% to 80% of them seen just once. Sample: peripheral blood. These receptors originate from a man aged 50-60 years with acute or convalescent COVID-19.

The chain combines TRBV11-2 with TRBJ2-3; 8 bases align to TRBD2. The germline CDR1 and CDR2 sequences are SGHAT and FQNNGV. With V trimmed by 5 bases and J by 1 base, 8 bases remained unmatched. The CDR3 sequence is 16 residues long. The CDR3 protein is CASSPIAGPRTDTQYF. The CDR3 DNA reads TGTGCCAGCAGCCCGATAGCGGGGCCCCGCACAGATACGCAGTATTTT.

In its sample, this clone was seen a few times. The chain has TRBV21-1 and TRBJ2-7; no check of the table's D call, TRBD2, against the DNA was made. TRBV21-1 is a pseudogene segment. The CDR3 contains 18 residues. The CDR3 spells CASSKETAGVPSSYEQYF. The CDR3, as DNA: TGTGCCAGCAGCAAAGAAACGGCGGGGGTTCCTAGCTCCTACGAGCAGTACTTC.

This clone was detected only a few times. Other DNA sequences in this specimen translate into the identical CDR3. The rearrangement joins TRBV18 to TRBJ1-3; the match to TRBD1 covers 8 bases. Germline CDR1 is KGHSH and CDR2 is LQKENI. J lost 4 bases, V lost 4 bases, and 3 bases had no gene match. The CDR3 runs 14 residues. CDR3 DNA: TGTGCCAGCTCACTGCAGGGGGCCGGAAACACCATATATTTT. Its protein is CASSLQGAGNTIYF.

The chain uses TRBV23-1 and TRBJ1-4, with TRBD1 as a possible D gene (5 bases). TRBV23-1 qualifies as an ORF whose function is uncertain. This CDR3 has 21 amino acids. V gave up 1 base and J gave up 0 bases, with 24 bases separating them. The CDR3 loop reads CASSQFPRGDPPPPTNEKLFF. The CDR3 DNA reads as TGCGCCAGCAGTCAATTTCCCCGGGGGGATCCCCCTCCGCCAACTAATGAAAAACTGTTTTTT.

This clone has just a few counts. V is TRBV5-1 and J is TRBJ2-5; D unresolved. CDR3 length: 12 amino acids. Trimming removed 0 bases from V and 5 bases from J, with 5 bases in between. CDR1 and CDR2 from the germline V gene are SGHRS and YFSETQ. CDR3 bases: TGCGCCAGCAGCTTGGCCATGGAGACCCAGTACTTC. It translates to CASSLAMETQYF.

The CDR3 coding sequence is TGTGCCAGCAGACCTAGCGGACAAGAGACCCAGTACTTC. Encoded protein: CASRPSGQETQYF. The V gene is TRBV27, the J gene TRBJ2-5, with TRBD2 matching 7 bases. Germline values: CDR1 MNHEY, CDR2 SMNVEV (reference sequence). This CDR3 spans 13 amino acids. V dropped 6 bases and J dropped 2; count of bases not matched to a gene: 3.

CDR3 in amino acids: CASSSAGGTYNEQFF. The CDR3 bases are TGCGCCAGCAGCTCAGCGGGGGGTACCTACAATGAGCAGTTCTTC. The chain has TRBV5-1 and TRBJ2-1, with TRBD2 matching 9 bases. The V gene's germline CDR1 is SGHRS and CDR2 YFSETQ. J gave up 2 bases and V 3 bases, and 3 bases lay outside the gene matches. This CDR3 region has 15 residues.

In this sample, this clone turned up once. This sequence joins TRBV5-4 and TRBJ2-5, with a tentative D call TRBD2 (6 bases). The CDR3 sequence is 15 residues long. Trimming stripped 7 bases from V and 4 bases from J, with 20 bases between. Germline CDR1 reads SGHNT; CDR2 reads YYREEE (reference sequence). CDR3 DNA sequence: TGTGCCAGCGCCGCGGGAAACCGCGTAGGAGAGACCCAGTACTTC. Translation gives CASAAGNRVGETQYF.

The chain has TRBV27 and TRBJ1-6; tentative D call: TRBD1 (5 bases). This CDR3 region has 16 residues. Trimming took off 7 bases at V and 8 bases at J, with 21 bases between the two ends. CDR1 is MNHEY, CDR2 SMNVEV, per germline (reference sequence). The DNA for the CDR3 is TGTGCCAGCAACTCAAACTCAGGGAGGGGTCATTCACCCCTCCACTTT. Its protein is CASNSNSGRGHSPLHF.

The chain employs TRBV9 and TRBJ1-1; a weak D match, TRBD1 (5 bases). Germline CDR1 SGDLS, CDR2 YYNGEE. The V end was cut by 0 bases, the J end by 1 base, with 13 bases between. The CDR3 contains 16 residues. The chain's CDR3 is CASSVAAQGRNTEAFF. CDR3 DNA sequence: TGTGCCAGCAGCGTAGCTGCGCAGGGAAGGAACACTGAAGCTTTCTTT.

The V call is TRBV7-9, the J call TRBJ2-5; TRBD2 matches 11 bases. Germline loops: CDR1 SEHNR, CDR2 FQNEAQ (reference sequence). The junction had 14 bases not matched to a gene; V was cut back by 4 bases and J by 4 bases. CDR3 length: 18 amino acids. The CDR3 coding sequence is TGTGCCAGCAGCTCCGTGCTAGCGGGGGGTCGTCACGCAGAGACCCAGTACTTC. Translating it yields CASSSVLAGGRHAETQYF.

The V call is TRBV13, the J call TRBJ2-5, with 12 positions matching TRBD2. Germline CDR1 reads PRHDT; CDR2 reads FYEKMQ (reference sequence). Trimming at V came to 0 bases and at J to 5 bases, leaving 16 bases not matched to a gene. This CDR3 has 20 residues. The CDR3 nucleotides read TGTGCCAGCAGCTTAGGTGCGGGTAAGGGACTAGCGGGTCGGAAGGAGACCCAGTACTTC. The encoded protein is CASSLGAGKGLAGRKETQYF.